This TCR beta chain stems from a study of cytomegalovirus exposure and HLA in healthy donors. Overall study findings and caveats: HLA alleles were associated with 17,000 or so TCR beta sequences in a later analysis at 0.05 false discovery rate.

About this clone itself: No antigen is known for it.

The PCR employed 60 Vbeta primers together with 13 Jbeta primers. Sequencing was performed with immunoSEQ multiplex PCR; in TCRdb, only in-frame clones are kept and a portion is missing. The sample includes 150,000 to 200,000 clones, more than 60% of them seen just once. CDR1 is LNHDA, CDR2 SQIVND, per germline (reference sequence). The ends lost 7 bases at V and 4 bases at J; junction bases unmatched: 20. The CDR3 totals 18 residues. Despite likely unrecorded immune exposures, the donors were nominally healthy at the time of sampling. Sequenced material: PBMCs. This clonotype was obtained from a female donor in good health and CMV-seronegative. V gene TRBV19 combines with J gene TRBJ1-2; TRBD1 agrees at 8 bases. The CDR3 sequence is CASTQWGTGLIKSYGYTF. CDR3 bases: TGTGCCAGTACCCAATGGGGGACAGGACTTATCAAATCCTATGGCTACACCTTC.